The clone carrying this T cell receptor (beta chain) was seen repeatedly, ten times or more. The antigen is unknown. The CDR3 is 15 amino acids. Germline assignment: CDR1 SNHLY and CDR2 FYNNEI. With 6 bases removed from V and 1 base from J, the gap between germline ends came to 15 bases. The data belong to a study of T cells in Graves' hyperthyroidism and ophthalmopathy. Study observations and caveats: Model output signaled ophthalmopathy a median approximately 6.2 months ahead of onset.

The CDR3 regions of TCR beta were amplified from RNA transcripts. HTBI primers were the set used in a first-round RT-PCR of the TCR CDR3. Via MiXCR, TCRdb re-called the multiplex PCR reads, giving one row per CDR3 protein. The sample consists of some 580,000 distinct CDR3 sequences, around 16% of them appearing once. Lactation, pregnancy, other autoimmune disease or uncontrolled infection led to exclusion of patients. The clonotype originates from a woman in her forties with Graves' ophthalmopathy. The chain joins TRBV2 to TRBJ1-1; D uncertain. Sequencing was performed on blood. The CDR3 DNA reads TGTGCCAGCAGGGCATTAGGACGGACGAACACTGAAGCTTTCTTT. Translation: CASRALGRTNTEAFF.